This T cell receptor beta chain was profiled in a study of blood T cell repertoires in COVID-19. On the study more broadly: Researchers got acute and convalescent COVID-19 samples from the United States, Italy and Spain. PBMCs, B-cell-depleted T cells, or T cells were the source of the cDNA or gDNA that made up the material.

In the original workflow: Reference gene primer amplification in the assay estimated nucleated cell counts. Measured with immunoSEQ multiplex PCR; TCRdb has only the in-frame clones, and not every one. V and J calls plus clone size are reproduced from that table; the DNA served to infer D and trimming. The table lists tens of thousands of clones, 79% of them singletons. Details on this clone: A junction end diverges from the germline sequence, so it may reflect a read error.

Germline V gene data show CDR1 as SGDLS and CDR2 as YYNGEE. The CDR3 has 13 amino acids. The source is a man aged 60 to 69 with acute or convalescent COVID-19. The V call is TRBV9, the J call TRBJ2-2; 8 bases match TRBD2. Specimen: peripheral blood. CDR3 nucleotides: TGTGCCAGTCGTAGCGGGAACGCCGGGGAGCTGTTTTTT. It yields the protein CASRSGNAGELFF.